This passage covers 7 T cell receptor beta chains from one sample sequenced in a study of OX40 agonist ivuxolimab in advanced cancers. The repertoire was sequenced with immunoSEQ multiplex PCR; TCRdb's copy has only in-frame clones and lacks some. The repertoire holds fewer than 65,000 clones, with approximately 90% as singletons. This specimen was CD4+ or CD8+ T cells sorted from blood, taken in a trial of the OX40 agonist ivuxolimab. These receptors were obtained from an adult with an advanced solid tumor such as melanoma, head and neck, liver or kidney cancer.

The chain employs TRBV7-3 and TRBJ2-2, with D maybe TRBD2 (5 bases). V lost 2 bases, J lost 0 bases, and 10 bases lay in between. Germline-derived CDR1 and CDR2 are SGHTA and FQGTGA. There are 16 residues in the CDR3. DNA of the CDR3: TGTGCCAGCAGCTTATTATCCGGGGCGAACACCGGGGAGCTGTTTTTT. This encodes CASSLLSGANTGELFF.

This chain links TRBV27 with TRBJ2-5; TRBD2 aligns across 7 bases. Trimming removed 4 bases from V and 5 bases from J; junction bases left unmatched: 4. The CDR3 spans 13 residues. Germline V gene data show CDR1 as MNHEY and CDR2 as SMNVEV (reference sequence). CDR3 DNA sequence: TGTGCCAGCAGTTGGGGGGGTACGGAGACCCAGTACTTC. Amino acid sequence: CASSWGGTETQYF.

This sequence joins TRBV2 and TRBJ1-6, with D unclear. Germline V lookup: CDR1 SNHLY, CDR2 FYNNEI. CDR3 size: 14 residues. The CDR3 coding sequence is TGTGCTCGACAAGGGAGCTCCTATAATTCACCCCTCCACTTT. It codes for CARQGSSYNSPLHF.

The chain recombines TRBV7-6 with TRBJ2-5; TRBD2 is a possible D gene (6 bases). The J call may be incorrect, as the DNA end agrees better with TRBJ2-7. CDR1 and CDR2 (germline): SGHVS, FNYEAQ. The CDR3 has 16 amino acids. The CDR3 spells CASSNVVGGGYYEQYF. The CDR3 DNA sequence: TGTGCCAGCAGCAACGTCGTTGGGGGAGGATACTACGAGCAGTACTTC.

The chain links TRBV6-5 to TRBJ2-2; perhaps D is TRBD1 or TRBD2 (5 bases each). The CDR3 has 15 amino acids. V shed 4 bases and J shed 4 bases, with 13 bases lying between them. Germline loops: CDR1 MNHEY, CDR2 SVGAGI. For the CDR3, the DNA is TGTGCCAGCAGTTTAGGGGCCCGGGGCACCGGGGAGCTGTTTTTT. It yields the protein CASSLGARGTGELFF.

The chain has TRBV6-5 and TRBJ2-7; D may be TRBD2 (5 bases). From germline, CDR1 is MNHEY and CDR2 SVGAGI. The CDR3 contains 16 residues. The V end was cut by 0 bases, the J end by 0 bases, with 12 bases between. CDR3 sequence: CASSYSGLFSSYEQYF. CDR3 in DNA: TGTGCCAGCAGTTACTCCGGACTTTTTAGCTCCTACGAGCAGTACTTC.

The chain is built from TRBV28 and TRBJ2-1, with D possibly called TRBD1 or TRBD2 (5 bases each). CDR1 MDHEN and CDR2 SYDVKM come from the germline V gene. Trimming removed 3 bases at V and 10 bases at J, with 13 bases between. This CDR3 has 13 residues. CDR3 region: CASSLRGLIEQFF. DNA for the CDR3: TGTGCCAGCAGTTTGAGGGGCCTCATCGAGCAGTTCTTC.